This TCR beta chain was captured in a study of CD8+ T cells in alopecia areata. The length of the CDR3 is 15 residues. J lost 3 bases, V lost 5 bases, and 3 bases had no gene match. Germline CDR1 reads MNHNY; CDR2 reads SVGAGI (reference sequence). Stated treatment: oral pan-JAK inhibitor, 5-10 mg twice daily. Alopecia areata patients provided lesional scalp punch biopsies and peripheral blood. RNA, once extracted, was reverse transcribed into cDNA for use as the sequencing template. The method was immunoSEQ multiplex PCR; TCRdb's version includes in-frame clones alone and lacks a portion of them. The sample records 120,000 or so clones, under 65% being singletons.

This sample comprised CD4+ T cells sorted from blood, obtained at week 4, from a patient treated with tofacitinib. The receptor was derived from a human donor with alopecia areata. The chain employs TRBV6-6 and TRBJ2-6, with 8 positions matching TRBD1. CDR3 region: CASSADRVGANVLTF. The CDR3 nucleotides are TGTGCCAGCAGTGCGGACAGGGTTGGGGCCAACGTCCTGACTTTC.